The T cell receptor beta chain under discussion was sequenced for a study of identical twins. This CDR3 region has 14 residues. Germline CDR1 SGHDT, CDR2 YYEEEE. V lost 3 bases and J 6 bases, leaving 15 bases between the germline ends. One entry per CDR3 protein, called by TCRdb with MiXCR from the 5' RACE reads. The sample holds approximately 300,000 distinct CDR3 sequences, roughly 9.8% seen once. These data were also reused for a study on yellow fever vaccine responses in identical twins.

Material: CD8+ T cells sorted from blood. The chain has TRBV5-6 and TRBJ1-1; D is perhaps TRBD1 (6 bases). The sequence derives from a woman aged 18-29 years in good health. The CDR3 region has the DNA TGTGCCAGCAGCTGGGTCCCAGGGGTCGCTGAAGCTTTCTTT. Protein: CASSWVPGVAEAFF.